Shown below are 18 T cell receptor beta chains from a single sample sequenced in a study of T cell repertoires in cytomegalovirus infection. TCRdb re-derived calls from the reads in MiXCR, one entry per CDR3 protein. The table includes roughly 120,000 distinct CDR3 sequences, roughly 30% detected once. For these TCRs, the target antigens are not known. The source material was CD8+ T cells from cultured PBMCs, sampled from culture after CMV antigen stimulation. These receptors were obtained from a human donor in good health (CMV status not recorded). Some clones in this sample may be carry-over from other donors' samples.

The chain has TRBV29-1 and TRBJ2-3; D ambiguous. This CDR3 comprises 14 residues. V lost 8 bases to trimming and J lost 4 bases, with 19 bases between them. Germline CDR1 reads SQVTM; CDR2 reads ANQGSEA. For the CDR3, the DNA is TGCAGCCTGAAGACCGTTCAGACGGCAGATACGCAGTATTTT. It is translated as CSLKTVQTADTQYF.

This rearrangement joins TRBV3-1 to TRBJ2-7; tentatively, D is TRBD1 or TRBD2 (5 bases each). Germline V lookup: CDR1 LGHDT, CDR2 YNNKEL (reference sequence). The CDR3 loop spans 15 amino acids. V was shortened by 2 bases and J by 0 bases, with 11 bases between the two germline ends. CDR3: CASSQKGTLSYEQYF. DNA of the CDR3: TGTGCCAGCAGCCAAAAAGGGACCCTCTCCTACGAGCAGTACTTC.

This clonotype was observed a handful of times. This rearrangement joins TRBV19 to TRBJ2-2, with a possible D match to TRBD1 (7 bases). With 6 bases removed from V and 5 bases from J, the gap between germline ends came to 10 bases. CDR1 is LNHDA, CDR2 SQIVND, per germline (reference sequence). The CDR3 has 13 amino acids. This CDR3 reads CASRQGRTGELFF. The CDR3 coding sequence is TGTGCCAGTAGACAGGGGAGGACCGGGGAGCTGTTTTTT.

In this sample, this clonotype turned up a few times. The gene calls are TRBV7-2 and TRBJ2-2; 7 nucleotides agree with TRBD2. The CDR3 has 16 residues. The germline gives CDR1 SGHTA, CDR2 FQGNSA. The trim removed 5 bases at V and 3 bases at J, leaving 9 bases unmatched. CDR3 bases: TGTGCCAGCAGCGAACCCTCAGGACTAGACACCGGGGAGCTGTTTTTT. This gives the protein CASSEPSGLDTGELFF.

This clonotype showed up just a few times. This chain uses TRBV7-9 with TRBJ1-1; possibly TRBD1 for D (5 bases). Germline loops: CDR1 SEHNR, CDR2 FQNEAQ (reference sequence). Trimming removed 1 base from V and 4 bases from J, with 10 bases in between. The CDR3 sequence is 14 residues long. CDR3 bases: TGTGCCAGCAGCTTAGTTCAGGGTTCCACTGAAGCTTTCTTT. Amino acid sequence: CASSLVQGSTEAFF.

The CDR3 nucleotides are TGTGCCAGCAGTGTTGGGGGGGACAATGATGAGCAGTTCTTC. Amino acid sequence: CASSVGGDNDEQFF. V usage is TRBV6-1 and J usage is TRBJ2-1, with D possibly matching TRBD2 (7 bases). V gave up 4 bases and J gave up 8 bases, with 15 bases separating them. Germline V gene data show CDR1 as MNHNS and CDR2 as SASEGT. The CDR3 is 14 residues long.

A few counts support this clonotype. The chain combines TRBV12-3 or TRBV12-4 with TRBJ1-1, with 7 bases matching TRBD1. The CDR3 consists of 16 residues. Trimming at V came to 6 bases and at J to 0 bases, leaving 10 bases not matched to a gene. This CDR3 is CASRTGLRAMNTEAFF. CDR3 DNA: TGTGCCAGCAGGACAGGGTTGCGGGCCATGAACACTGAAGCTTTCTTT.

This rearrangement joins TRBV12-3 or TRBV12-4 to TRBJ1-2; D is unresolved. V was trimmed by 4 bases and J by 8 bases, leaving 17 bases between them. The CDR3 is made up of 14 amino acids. The CDR3 nucleotides read TGTGCCAGCAGTTGGATCGGTGACTTCAGGGGCTACACCTTC. Translating it yields CASSWIGDFRGYTF.

This clonotype was seen a few times. V and J are TRBV28 and TRBJ2-1; 8 bases are shared with TRBD1. V trimming: 5 bases; J trimming: 9 bases; junction bases outside the gene matches: 15. The CDR3 length is 16 residues. The germline V gene encodes CDR1 MDHEN and CDR2 SYDVKM. CDR3: CASSPRGTGSYGEQFF. The CDR3 DNA follows: TGTGCCAGCAGTCCAAGGGGGACAGGATCTTATGGTGAGCAGTTCTTC.

The chain employs TRBV3-1 and TRBJ1-2; TRBD1 is a possible D gene (6 bases). V lost 0 bases and J lost 7, with 15 bases in between. This CDR3 region has 15 residues. CDR1 is LGHDT and CDR2 is YNNKEL in the germline V gene (reference sequence). The CDR3 DNA is TGTGCCAGCAGCCAAGATTCGCGGGGGGCTGGTGGCTACACCTTC. Translated: CASSQDSRGAGGYTF.

The CDR3: CASSLYRDGNSPLHF. The CDR3 nucleotides read TGTGCCAGCAGCCTTTACAGGGATGGGAATTCACCCCTCCACTTT. This rearrangement joins TRBV12-3 or TRBV12-4 to TRBJ1-6; maybe TRBD1 (6 bases). This CDR3 is built from 15 residues. Trimming pared 6 bases from V and 7 bases from J, leaving 16 bases between.

The rearrangement uses TRBV19 and TRBJ2-3; D not certain. The CDR3 is 12 residues long. Trimming shortened V by 4 bases and J by 6 bases, and 8 bases separated the two germline ends. Germline CDR1 LNHDA, CDR2 SQIVND (reference sequence). CDR3 sequence reads: CASSRPGDTQYF. In DNA form, the CDR3 reads TGTGCCAGTAGTAGGCCCGGGGATACGCAGTATTTT. Drawing the rest from reference TRBV19 and TRBJ2-3, the complete variable domain is DGGITQSPKYLFRKEGQNVTLSCEQNLNHDAMYWYRQDPGQGLRLIYYSQIVNDFQKGDIAEGYSVSREKKESFPLTVTSAQKNPTAFYLCASSRPGDTQYFGPGTRLTVL.

The V gene is TRBV19, the J gene TRBJ2-7, with 7 bases aligning to TRBD1. The ends lost 5 bases at V and 2 bases at J; junction bases unmatched: 6. This CDR3 is 14 amino acids long. Per the germline V gene, CDR1 is LNHDA and CDR2 is SQIVND (reference sequence). CDR3 DNA sequence: TGTGCCAGTAGTTTCGCCGGGACAGCCTACGAGCAGTACTTC. The encoded protein is CASSFAGTAYEQYF.

The chain carries TRBV20-1 and TRBJ2-5; TRBD1 matches at 9 bases. Germline V lookup: CDR1 DFQATT, CDR2 SNEGSKA (reference sequence). J gave up 3 bases and V 7 bases, and 0 bases lay outside the gene matches. The CDR3 is 11 residues long. The CDR3 spells CSGTGEETQYF. The CDR3 bases are TGCAGTGGGACAGGGGAAGAGACCCAGTACTTC.

The chain employs TRBV28 and TRBJ2-7, with 8 bases matching TRBD1. CDR3 size: 18 residues. The germline V gene has CDR1 MDHEN and CDR2 SYDVKM. V trimming: 2 bases; J trimming: 4 bases; junction bases outside the gene matches: 16. CDR3 nucleotides: TGTGCCAGCAGTTTACTCGCGGGACAGGTGACGACCGAGTACGAGCAGTACTTC. This codes for CASSLLAGQVTTEYEQYF.

This clonotype was observed many times. The rearrangement links TRBV28 to TRBJ2-3; no clear D gene. The CDR3 extends over 14 amino acids. The V gene lost 6 bases and the J gene lost 1 base, with 11 bases spanning the gap. The germline CDR1 and CDR2 sequences are MDHEN and SYDVKM. DNA of the CDR3: TGTGCCAGCAGCCCGAGACTCGGCACAGATACGCAGTATTTT. Translation: CASSPRLGTDTQYF.

The rearrangement links TRBV20-1 to TRBJ2-1; 7 positions match TRBD1. There are 16 residues in the CDR3. Trimming cost V 3 bases and J 0 bases; bases outside gene matches: 8. Per germline, CDR1 DFQATT and CDR2 SNEGSKA (reference sequence). CDR3 nucleotide sequence: TGCAGTGCTAGGTTACCGGGACAGACCTCCTACAATGAGCAGTTCTTC. It codes for CSARLPGQTSYNEQFF.

V usage is TRBV2 and J usage is TRBJ2-3; 7 positions match TRBD2. Trimming removed 2 bases from V and 2 bases from J; junction bases left unmatched: 7. This CDR3 contains 16 residues. The germline CDR1 and CDR2 sequences are SNHLY and FYNNEI. CDR3 sequence reads: CASSETRGLLTDTQYF. In nucleotides, the CDR3 is TGTGCCAGCAGTGAAACGAGGGGACTACTCACAGATACGCAGTATTTT. Full variable domain (missing parts from reference TRBV2 and TRBJ2-3): EPEVTQTPSHQVTQMGQEVILRCVPISNHLYFYWYRQILGQKVEFLVSFYNNEISEKSEIFDDQFSVERPDGSNFTLKIRSTKLEDSAMYFCASSETRGLLTDTQYFGPGTRLTVL.